This TCR beta chain appears in the sequencing data of a study of blood T cell repertoires in COVID-19. This CDR3 spans 15 amino acids. The germline V and J ends were trimmed by 4 bases and 3 bases, with 18 bases remaining between them. Germline V gene sequence: CDR1 SQVTM, CDR2 ANQGSEA. Data came from immunoSEQ multiplex PCR; TCRdb stores just in-frame clones and leaves some out. Of some 140,000 clones listed, about 76% are singletons. The sequenced material came from peripheral blood. This clonotype was obtained from a woman aged 55 to 70 with active or convalescent COVID-19. The J gene is TRBJ1-2, the V gene TRBV29-1, with TRBD1 as a possible D gene (6 bases). The DNA for the CDR3 is TGCAGCGTTGGAAGACGGGGCAGGGGAGACTATGGCTACACCTTC. It codes for CSVGRRGRGDYGYTF.